These T cell receptor beta chains were read from a single sample in a study of CD8 T cells in Susac syndrome. A single record per CDR3 protein comes from TCRdb applying MiXCR to the immunoSEQ multiplex PCR reads. The sample holds a few hundred thousand distinct CDR3 sequences, 85% to 95% seen once. Sequencing used CD4+ T cells from PBMCs. The receptors derive from a human donor with multiple sclerosis. Each CDR3 is given with its conserved first and last residue. A D gene is named only where the DNA matches it firmly. Expanded clones get a size class; other rows say once, few or many, or leave the size out.

D gene: TRBD1
clone size: .
J gene: TRBJ2-7
V gene: TRBV29-1
CDR3 DNA: TGCAGCGTGGCGGGGACAGGGGATGGGCAGTACTTC
CDR3 protein: CSVAGTGDGQYF

D gene: .
clone size: once
J gene: TRBJ1-4
V gene: TRBV30
CDR3 DNA: TGTGCCTTTCTAAGGGCAGGGAATGAAAAACTGTTTTTT
CDR3 protein: CAFLRAGNEKLFF

D gene: .
clone size: .
J gene: TRBJ1-1
V gene: TRBV12-3/TRBV12-4
CDR3 DNA: TGTGCCAGCAGTTTCGAGGCTGAAGCTTTCTTT
CDR3 protein: CASSFEAEAFF

D gene: .
clone size: .
J gene: TRBJ1-5
V gene: TRBV18
CDR3 DNA: TGTGCCAGCTCACCAGCCGCGAATCAGCCCCAGCATTTT
CDR3 protein: CASSPAANQPQHF

D gene: .
clone size: .
J gene: TRBJ1-1
V gene: TRBV7-9
CDR3 DNA: TGTGCCAGCAGCTTCGCCCGAGTGAGCACTGAAGCTTTCTTT
CDR3 protein: CASSFARVSTEAFF

D gene: .
clone size: .
J gene: TRBJ2-4
V gene: TRBV20-1
CDR3 DNA: TGCAGTGCTAGGACTGGCAATTCCGAAAACATTCAGTACTTC
CDR3 protein: CSARTGNSENIQYF

D gene: .
clone size: .
J gene: TRBJ2-5
V gene: TRBV20-1
CDR3 DNA: TGCAGTGCTAACTTACGGGGACGCCAAGAGACCCAGTACTTC
CDR3 protein: CSANLRGRQETQYF

D gene: .
clone size: .
J gene: TRBJ2-5
V gene: TRBV7-9
CDR3 DNA: TGTGCCAGCAGCTTATTTGGCGGGGACCAAGAGACCCAGTACTTC
CDR3 protein: CASSLFGGDQETQYF

D gene: TRBD2
clone size: .
J gene: TRBJ2-1
V gene: TRBV12-3/TRBV12-4
CDR3 DNA: TGTGCCAGCACCTATTTGACTAGCGTTAATGAGCAGTTCTTC
CDR3 protein: CASTYLTSVNEQFF

D gene: .
clone size: .
J gene: TRBJ2-3
V gene: TRBV5-1
CDR3 DNA: TGCGCCAGCAGCTTGGAGGCAGATACGCAGTATTTT
CDR3 protein: CASSLEADTQYF

D gene: .
clone size: .
J gene: TRBJ2-3
V gene: TRBV3-1
CDR3 DNA: TGTGCCAGCAGCTCACGATCATTCCCAGATACGCAGTATTTT
CDR3 protein: CASSSRSFPDTQYF

D gene: .
clone size: .
J gene: TRBJ1-1
V gene: TRBV20-1
CDR3 DNA: TGCAGTGTCCTAGGGCCAGGGCAGAACACTGAAGCTTTCTTT
CDR3 protein: CSVLGPGQNTEAFF

D gene: .
clone size: .
J gene: TRBJ1-2
V gene: TRBV30
CDR3 DNA: TGTGCCTGGAGTCCCCGGGACTATGGCTACACCTTC
CDR3 protein: CAWSPRDYGYTF

D gene: .
clone size: .
J gene: TRBJ1-1
V gene: TRBV6-1
CDR3 DNA: TGTGCCAGCCAGCCCCTCCAAGGGAACACTGAAGCTTTCTTT
CDR3 protein: CASQPLQGNTEAFF

D gene: .
clone size: .
J gene: TRBJ2-2
V gene: TRBV20-1
CDR3 DNA: TGCAGTGCTAGTTCGGAGAACACCGGGGAGCTGTTTTTT
CDR3 protein: CSASSENTGELFF

D gene: .
clone size: .
J gene: TRBJ1-1
V gene: TRBV29-1
CDR3 DNA: TGCAGCGTTTTGAGGGGAACTGAAGCTTTCTTT
CDR3 protein: CSVLRGTEAFF

D gene: TRBD1
clone size: .
J gene: TRBJ2-5
V gene: TRBV7-6
CDR3 DNA: TGTGCCAGCAGCTTAGCCTTAGCCTCGGGACAGGGGGGCCGAAGAGAGACCCAGTACTTC
CDR3 protein: CASSLALASGQGGRRETQYF

D gene: TRBD1
clone size: .
J gene: TRBJ2-7
V gene: TRBV18
CDR3 DNA: TGTGCCAGCTCACAGGGACAGACCTACGAGCAGTACTTC
CDR3 protein: CASSQGQTYEQYF

D gene: .
clone size: .
J gene: TRBJ2-7
V gene: TRBV5-1
CDR3 DNA: TGCGCCAGCAGCTCGGAGGGTTTCGCCTACGAGCAGTACTTC
CDR3 protein: CASSSEGFAYEQYF

D gene: .
clone size: .
J gene: TRBJ2-3
V gene: TRBV27
CDR3 DNA: TGTGCCAGCAGTTTAAGGACTATCGGCACAGATACGCAGTATTTT
CDR3 protein: CASSLRTIGTDTQYF

D gene: .
clone size: .
J gene: TRBJ2-5
V gene: TRBV2
CDR3 DNA: TGTGCCAGCAGGAAGGGCAGGGAGGAAGGGTCCCAGTACTTC
CDR3 protein: CASRKGREEGSQYF

D gene: TRBD1
clone size: .
J gene: TRBJ2-6
V gene: TRBV27
CDR3 DNA: TGTGCCAGCAGTAGAGAAGGGGGCTACGGGGCCAACGTCCTGACTTTC
CDR3 protein: CASSREGGYGANVLTF

D gene: .
clone size: .
J gene: TRBJ2-1
V gene: TRBV9
CDR3 DNA: TGTGCCAGCAGCGTAGGAGGGGGGACAGTCGGCAATGAGCAGTTCTTC
CDR3 protein: CASSVGGGTVGNEQFF

D gene: .
clone size: .
J gene: TRBJ1-2
V gene: TRBV29-1
CDR3 DNA: TGCAGCGGCTTTGAGGGCGGCTACACCTTC
CDR3 protein: CSGFEGGYTF

D gene: .
clone size: few
J gene: TRBJ2-3
V gene: TRBV3-1
CDR3 DNA: TGTGCCAGCAGCCAGCTTCGAGATACGCAGTATTTT
CDR3 protein: CASSQLRDTQYF

D gene: TRBD1
clone size: once
J gene: TRBJ2-7
V gene: TRBV3-1
CDR3 DNA: TGTGCCAGCAGCCAACTCCTGACAGGGTCCTACGAGCAGTACTTC
CDR3 protein: CASSQLLTGSYEQYF

D gene: .
clone size: .
J gene: TRBJ2-3
V gene: TRBV3-1
CDR3 DNA: TGTGCCAGCAGCCAAGATCGTACAGGGGATACGCAGTATTTT
CDR3 protein: CASSQDRTGDTQYF

D gene: .
clone size: .
J gene: TRBJ2-3
V gene: TRBV6-6
CDR3 DNA: TGTGCCAGCAGTCCCTCTTACACAGATACGCAGTATTTT
CDR3 protein: CASSPSYTDTQYF

D gene: .
clone size: .
J gene: TRBJ2-5
V gene: TRBV15
CDR3 DNA: TGTGCCACCAGCAGAGATCGAACGGGGGAAGAGACCCAGTACTTC
CDR3 protein: CATSRDRTGEETQYF